Given below is one T cell receptor (beta chain) in context. Its specificity is unknown. The sample is drawn from a study of persistence of HIV-infected CD4 T cells. Study-level background: Median time on suppressive ART was less than nine years. A couple of participants gave one leukapheresis sample; others gave up to about 180 mL blood repeatedly. General observations from the study: Antigen-responding cells were enriched for degenerate expanded CDR3beta sequences.

Sequencing used immunoSEQ version 4 in survey mode. Assay: immunoSEQ multiplex PCR; the TCRdb copy retains only in-frame clones and omits some. The sample has approximately 46,000 clones, 70% to 90% seen once. V was cut by 1 base and J by 7 bases, with 5 bases left in between. The CDR3 spans 12 residues. Per the germline V gene, CDR1 is KGHSH and CDR2 is LQKENI. Nonspecific anti-CD3/anti-CD28 bead stimulation represents the broad CD4+ T cell repertoire. CD4+ T cells upregulating both CD40 ligand and CD69 were sorted as responding cells. The sequence came from an adult woman with HIV who was CMV-seropositive. The sequenced sample was CD4+ T cells sorted from PBMCs after approximately 19-hour stimulation, obtained from a patient who received antiretroviral therapy. The chain is built from TRBV18 and TRBJ2-1; tentatively, D is TRBD2 (5 bases). CDR3 in amino acids: CASSPRENEQFF. The CDR3 nucleotides are TGTGCCAGCTCACCACGGGAGAATGAGCAGTTCTTC.